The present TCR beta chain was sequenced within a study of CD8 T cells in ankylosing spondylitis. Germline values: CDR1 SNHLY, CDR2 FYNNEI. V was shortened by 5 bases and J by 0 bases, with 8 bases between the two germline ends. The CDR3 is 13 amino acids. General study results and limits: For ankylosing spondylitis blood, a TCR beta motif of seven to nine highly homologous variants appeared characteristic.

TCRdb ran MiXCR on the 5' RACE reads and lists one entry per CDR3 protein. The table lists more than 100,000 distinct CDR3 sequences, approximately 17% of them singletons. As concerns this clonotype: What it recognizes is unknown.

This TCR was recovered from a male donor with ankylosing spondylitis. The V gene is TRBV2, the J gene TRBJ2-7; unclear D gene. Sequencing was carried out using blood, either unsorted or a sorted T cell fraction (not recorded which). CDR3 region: CASSTESSYEQYF. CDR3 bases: TGTGCCAGCAGTACCGAGAGCTCCTACGAGCAGTACTTC.